These 21 T cell receptor beta chains share one sample of origin, sequenced in a study of T-cell reconstitution after alpha-beta-depleted transplantation in children. Unique molecular identifiers were incorporated when the TCRbeta library was constructed. TCRdb itself ran the PCR reads through MiXCR, one entry per CDR3 protein. The sample has some 600,000 distinct CDR3 sequences, 10% to 15% seen once. Sequenced material: PBMCs, mostly from graft donor cells, taken 360 days after TCRalphabeta/CD19-depleted stem cell transplant. These receptors came from a male patient under 18 who had a stem cell transplant for acute myeloid leukemia, so the T cells may come from the graft donor.

The table lists this clonotype with a few counts. The chain is built from TRBV4-3 and TRBJ2-7; D might be TRBD2 (6 bases). The germline CDR1 and CDR2 sequences are LGHNA and YSLEER. The CDR3 is 15 amino acids. The V and J ends lost 1 base and 2 bases respectively, with 12 bases between them. CDR3 sequence (DNA): TGCGCCAGCAGCCAAGGGCGCGGGACTCCCTACGAGCAGTACTTC. This encodes CASSQGRGTPYEQYF.

This clonotype was observed at least ten times. This chain connects TRBV29-1 to TRBJ2-7; D not resolved. V was clipped by 5 bases and J by 9 bases, with 17 bases between them. CDR3 length: 12 amino acids. Germline V gene sequence: CDR1 SQVTM, CDR2 ANQGSEA. The CDR3 DNA follows: TGCAGCGTTTCGGGTCAAGACGGTGGGCAGTACTTC. Its translation: CSVSGQDGGQYF.

This clonotype was found a few times. The rearrangement uses TRBV6-5 and TRBJ2-7; perhaps TRBD2 as D (5 bases). The CDR3 is 14 amino acids. Germline-derived CDR1 and CDR2 are MNHEY and SVGAGI. V lost 0 bases and J 2 bases, leaving 8 bases between the germline ends. The CDR3 DNA reads as TGTGCCAGCAGTTACTCGAACGGGGCCTACGAGCAGTACTTC. It codes for CASSYSNGAYEQYF.

Points on this clonotype: The missing conserved phenylalanine or tryptophan at the end of this CDR3 makes a read error likely. The chain combines TRBV28 with TRBJ2-1, with D unresolved. Germline-derived CDR1 and CDR2 are MDHEN and SYDVKM. The CDR3 extends over 13 amino acids. Trimming left V 5 bases short and J 3 bases short, with 8 bases between. The CDR3, as DNA: TGTGCCAGCAGTCCAACCCTCTACAATGAGCAGTTCTGC. It codes for CASSPTLYNEQFC.

This clonotype turned up a few times. The J gene is TRBJ2-6, the V gene TRBV28, with 9 bases identical to TRBD2. The CDR3 loop spans 18 amino acids. J gave up 0 bases and V 5 bases, and 8 bases lay outside the gene matches. CDR1 is MDHEN and CDR2 is SYDVKM in the germline V gene. The CDR3 sequence is CASSTWTSDSSGANVLTF. The CDR3 DNA sequence: TGTGCCAGCAGTACCTGGACTAGCGATTCCTCTGGGGCCAACGTCCTGACTTTC.

This clonotype was detected many times. The chain links TRBV7-2 to TRBJ2-3; the match to TRBD2 covers 8 bases. This CDR3 comprises 14 residues. Unmatched junction bases numbered 5, after V lost 6 bases and J lost 3 bases. Germline V gene sequence: CDR1 SGHTA, CDR2 FQGNSA. The CDR3 DNA reads as TGTGCCAGCAGTAAGCGGGAGAGAACAGATACGCAGTATTTT. Amino acids: CASSKRERTDTQYF.

With regard to this clonotype: A much more abundant neighbour one base away suggests this may be a read error. The CDR3 region has the DNA TGTGCCAGCAGCCTAGGGGAGTACCAAGAGACCCTGTACTTC. It is translated as CASSLGEYQETLYF. The chain employs TRBV7-2 and TRBJ2-5; D may be TRBD1 or TRBD2 (5 bases each). Germline CDR1 and CDR2: SGHTA and FQGNSA. The CDR3 is made up of 14 amino acids. The whole variable domain, remainder taken from reference TRBV7-2 and TRBJ2-5, is GAGVSQSPSNKVTEKGKDVELRCDPISGHTALYWYRQSLGQGLEFLIYFQGNSAPDKSGLPSDRFSAERTGGSVSTLTIQRTQQEDSAVYLCASSLGEYQETLYFGPGTRLLVL.

This clonotype was detected a few times. The J gene is TRBJ2-4, the V gene TRBV12-3 or TRBV12-4; D perhaps matches TRBD2 (6 bases). V lost 5 bases to trimming and J lost 0 bases, with 17 bases between them. The CDR3 contains 17 residues. The chain's CDR3 is CASSRPGLALAKNIQYF. CDR3 in DNA: TGTGCCAGCAGTCGGCCGGGACTGGCACTAGCCAAAAACATTCAGTACTTC.

There are many counts of this clonotype. The V call is TRBV18, the J call TRBJ2-7; possibly TRBD1 for D (6 bases). V lost 5 bases and J 0 bases, leaving 17 bases between the germline ends. Per the germline V gene, CDR1 is KGHSH and CDR2 is LQKENI. The CDR3 covers 16 residues. The DNA of the CDR3 is TGTGCCAGCTCATCAATCCGGGACACGAGCTCCTACGAGCAGTACTTC. Amino acid sequence: CASSSIRDTSSYEQYF.

A note on this clonotype: Germline and junction disagree at one end, which may indicate a read error. V is TRBV28 and J is TRBJ1-6; 7 bases match TRBD1. Germline CDR1 is MDHEN and CDR2 is SYDVKM. The CDR3 loop spans 15 amino acids. The CDR3 sequence: CASSSPTGLNSPLHF. In DNA, the CDR3 is TGTGCCAGCAGTTCTCCGACAGGGTTGAATTCGCCCCTCCACTTT.

The rearrangement uses TRBV20-1 and TRBJ2-7; 10 nucleotides align to TRBD2. This CDR3 is built from 13 residues. V trimming: 3 bases; J trimming: 6 bases; junction bases outside the gene matches: 5. Looked up from germline, CDR1 is DFQATT and CDR2 is SNEGSKA (reference sequence). The CDR3 is CSASLAGVPEQYF. DNA for the CDR3: TGCAGTGCTAGTCTAGCGGGAGTCCCCGAGCAGTACTTC.

To note about this clonotype: One end of the junction is discordant with germline, which a read error may explain. The V and J genes are TRBV9 and TRBJ2-7, with a possible D match to TRBD2 (6 bases). The CDR3 sequence is 16 residues long. Germline lookup yields CDR1 SGDLS and CDR2 YYNGEE. The CDR3 loop reads CAISVDVSGRKNEQYF. The CDR3 bases are TGTGCCATCAGCGTAGATGTATCGGGGAGGAAGAACGAGCAGTACTTC. The full variable domain, completed using reference TRBV9 and TRBJ2-7, is DSGVTQTPKHLITATGQRVTLRCSPRSGDLSVYWYQQSLDQGLQFLIQYYNGEERAKGNILERFSAQQFPDLHSELNLSSLELGDSALYFCAISVDVSGRKNEQYFGPGTRLTVT.

This clonotype was found many times. The chain has TRBV28 and TRBJ2-7; weak D call: TRBD2 (6 bases). Trimming removed 3 bases from V and 5 bases from J, with 20 bases in between. This CDR3 is 16 amino acids long. Germline V gene lookup returns CDR1 MDHEN and CDR2 SYDVKM. The CDR3 DNA reads as TGTGCCAGCAGTTTGGTAGCACCGGGGGTTACTGACGAGCAGTACTTC. Translating gives CASSLVAPGVTDEQYF.

This clonotype was seen only a few times. V usage is TRBV20-1 and J usage is TRBJ2-5; D unclear. The CDR3 loop spans 12 amino acids. Trimming left V 1 base short and J 5 bases short, with 8 bases between. Germline V gives CDR1 DFQATT, CDR2 SNEGSKA (reference sequence). The CDR3 DNA reads TGCAGTGCTAGAGGGGTTTTGGAGACCCAGTACTTC. It encodes CSARGVLETQYF.

This clonotype was observed at least ten times. The chain couples TRBV29-1 to TRBJ2-1; no clear D. Germline V gene sequence: CDR1 SQVTM, CDR2 ANQGSEA. CDR3 length: 13 amino acids. The V and J ends lost 2 bases and 4 bases respectively, with 9 bases between them. CDR3 nucleotide sequence: TGCAGCGTTGAATTAGGGCCATACAATGAGCAGTTCTTC. This gives the protein CSVELGPYNEQFF.

This clonotype was seen a single time. J is TRBJ2-7 and V is TRBV30; TRBD2 aligns across 11 bases. The junction had 10 bases not matched to a gene; V was cut back by 5 bases and J by 1 base. CDR3 length: 16 amino acids. Germline assignment: CDR1 GTSNPN and CDR2 SVGIG (reference sequence). The CDR3 coding sequence is TGTGCCTGGTACAAACTAGCGGGAGATCCTTCCTACGAGCAGTACTTC. This translates into CAWYKLAGDPSYEQYF.

This clonotype was picked up a small number of times. The rearrangement links TRBV24-1 to TRBJ2-1, with 8 bases lining up with TRBD2. Germline CDR1 is KGHDR and CDR2 is SFDVKD. This CDR3 is 18 amino acids long. V dropped 3 bases and J dropped 9; count of bases not matched to a gene: 18. The CDR3: CATSDPNIQGGLAAEQFF. CDR3 DNA sequence: TGTGCCACCAGTGATCCAAATATACAGGGAGGACTAGCAGCTGAGCAGTTCTTC.

The V call is TRBV9, the J call TRBJ2-2; 8 bases match TRBD2. Trimming cost V 0 bases and J 1 base; bases outside gene matches: 20. The CDR3 has 22 amino acids. Germline CDR1 is SGDLS and CDR2 is YYNGEE. CDR3 region: CASSVVGRGILASGQNTGELFF. The CDR3 DNA sequence: TGTGCCAGCAGCGTAGTCGGCAGGGGAATTTTGGCTAGCGGGCAGAACACCGGGGAGCTGTTTTTT.

The CDR3 loop reads CASSPMLQGRTGELFF. Here the CDR3 DNA reads TGTGCCAGCAGCCCTATGCTGCAGGGGAGGACCGGGGAGCTGTTTTTT. The J gene is TRBJ2-2, the V gene TRBV4-2, with D perhaps matching TRBD1 or TRBD2 (6 bases each). The CDR3 is made up of 16 amino acids. The germline V and J ends were trimmed by 4 bases and 5 bases, with 17 bases remaining between them. The germline V gene has CDR1 LGHNA and CDR2 YNFKEQ.

The CDR3 DNA follows: TGCAGTGCTAGAGACTTCTGGACAGGGGGCAATGAGCAGTTCTTC. Translating it yields CSARDFWTGGNEQFF. This chain joins TRBV20-1 and TRBJ2-1, with TRBD1 identical over 10 bases. The junction had 5 bases not matched to a gene; V was cut back by 0 bases and J by 6 bases. The CDR3 spans 15 residues. Germline V gene lookup returns CDR1 DFQATT and CDR2 SNEGSKA (reference sequence).

This clonotype was seen a handful of times. The chain is built from TRBV27 and TRBJ2-1; D unclear. V shed 7 bases and J shed 5 bases, with 12 bases lying between them. The CDR3 loop spans 13 amino acids. Germline V lookup: CDR1 MNHEY, CDR2 SMNVEV (reference sequence). In DNA, the CDR3 is TGTGCCAGCACGTCAGTCTACAACAATGAGCAGTTCTTC. Its protein is CASTSVYNNEQFF.